These 3 T cell receptor beta chains share one sample of origin, sequenced in a study of T cells after yellow fever vaccination. TCRdb analysed the 5' RACE reads with MiXCR anew, one entry per CDR3 protein. The data show under 700,000 distinct CDR3 sequences, roughly a sixth seen once. The sequencing used PBMCs, collected 4 to 5 days after the first yellow fever vaccination. The receptors shown here come from a man between 18 and 29 years old who received the YFV17D yellow fever vaccine.

This chain connects TRBV4-3 to TRBJ2-5; 7 bases are shared with TRBD1. In germline, CDR1 is LGHNA, CDR2 YSLEER. This CDR3 has 16 residues. The V and J ends lost 1 base and 2 bases, in that order; junction bases with no gene match: 7. CDR3 protein: CASSQVRTGYQETQYF. Written as DNA, the CDR3 is TGCGCCAGCAGCCAAGTGAGGACAGGTTATCAAGAGACCCAGTACTTC.

In this sample, this clonotype turned up once. The V call is TRBV7-3, the J call TRBJ2-2; tentatively, D is TRBD2 (6 bases). The germline gives CDR1 SGHTA, CDR2 FQGTGA. The CDR3 runs to 16 residues. V lost 3 bases and J 5 bases, leaving 16 bases between the germline ends. This chain's CDR3 is CASSLFVGRGTGELFF. CDR3 sequence (DNA): TGTGCCAGCAGCTTGTTTGTTGGTCGGGGGACCGGGGAGCTGTTTTTT.

This clonotype was recorded a few times. V gene TRBV5-1 combines with J gene TRBJ1-5, with 10 positions matching TRBD1. CDR1 is SGHRS and CDR2 is YFSETQ in the germline V gene. The V segment lost 0 bases and the J segment 6 bases; nucleotides outside the gene matches: 6. The CDR3 loop spans 16 amino acids. The CDR3 loop reads CASSLDGTGVGQPQHF. The CDR3 bases are TGCGCCAGCAGCTTGGACGGGACAGGGGTCGGTCAGCCCCAGCATTTT.